This T cell receptor (beta chain) was obtained from a study of naive and memory T cell subsets. V lost 6 bases to trimming and J lost 3 bases, with 9 bases between them. CDR1 and CDR2 from the germline V gene are MNHEY and SVGAGI. The length of the CDR3 is 13 residues. The library had UMIs added by 3' ligation of an oligonucleotide to TCR cDNA. Whole blood, roughly 2.5 ml, came from adult healthy volunteers. Input was roughly 1 to 1000 ng of DNase-treated total RNA without cell sorting. Ligated cDNA underwent four rounds of PCR with nested alpha and beta constant region primers and SP2. Via MiXCR, TCRdb re-called the 5' RACE reads, giving one row per CDR3 protein. The sample has 50,000 to 60,000 distinct CDR3 sequences, more than 7.5% seen once; the top ten hold more than 7.5%. This clonotype was observed at least ten times.

This receptor was identified in a female donor in good health. The chain carries TRBV6-5 and TRBJ2-1; D is uncertain. The chain's CDR3 is CASRPLGYNEQFF. CDR3 sequence (DNA): TGTGCCAGCAGGCCGCTAGGCTACAATGAGCAGTTCTTC.